A selection of T cell receptor beta chains follows, all from one sample in a study of breast tumors, draining lymph nodes, adjacent tissues. TCRdb itself ran the multiplex PCR reads through MiXCR, one entry per CDR3 protein. In the table there are roughly 130,000 distinct CDR3 sequences, just under 20% of which are singletons. Sequences were obtained from axillary lymph node tissue. These receptors originate from a female donor with breast cancer. Some clones in this sample may be carry-over from other donors' samples. Both conserved end residues are trimmed from each CDR3. The D gene is left open where the match is weak.

TRBV28	TRBJ2-1	-	ASSLAGLIINEQF
TRBV27	TRBJ1-6	-	ASSRGQGGSPLH
TRBV5-8	TRBJ2-3	-	ASSLRDSRTDTQY
TRBV7-9	TRBJ2-1	TRBD2	ASKASGRTSYNEQF
TRBV6-6	TRBJ2-1	-	ASSRPRDNYNEQF
TRBV6-5	TRBJ1-4	-	ASSYSRGGGERLF
TRBV6-1	TRBJ2-4	TRBD1	ASSDGTGRNIQY
TRBV12-3/TRBV12-4	TRBJ1-5	-	ASSLCQPQH
TRBV7-8	TRBJ2-3	-	ASSSRTGTDTQY
TRBV6-5	TRBJ2-7	-	ASKKLAIGDYEQY
TRBV2	TRBJ2-1	TRBD2	ASSAGLAVYNEQF
TRBV5-1	TRBJ2-5	-	ASRGSYQETQY
TRBV2	TRBJ2-5	-	ASSEWRGNQETQY
TRBV5-6	TRBJ1-6	TRBD1	ASRATGYNSPLH
TRBV9	TRBJ1-2	TRBD1	ASSVGTGMGYGYT
TRBV6-5	TRBJ2-1	TRBD2	ASSYSPVAGSYNEQF
TRBV11-2	TRBJ2-7	TRBD1	ASSLERDRSYEQY
TRBV19	TRBJ2-2	TRBD2	ASSTTSGKFTGELF
TRBV5-8	TRBJ2-3	-	ASSQPRGPDTQY
TRBV28	TRBJ2-5	-	ASITGGRPQETQY
TRBV11-2	TRBJ2-3	TRBD2	ASSPLLGAGGRTDTQY
TRBV7-2	TRBJ1-6	TRBD1	ASSHRDSNSPLH
TRBV29-1	TRBJ1-1	TRBD1	SGKGGSSDTEAF
TRBV7-8	TRBJ1-2	-	ASSFHRARRDGYT
TRBV4-1	TRBJ2-3	TRBD2	ASSQDRGLGTDTQY
TRBV20-1	TRBJ1-6	-	SARGAGGRNSPLH
TRBV29-1	TRBJ1-4	TRBD1	SVLGTATNEKLL
TRBV19	TRBJ2-3	TRBD2	ASSTTSVGTDTQY
TRBV20-1	TRBJ2-3	-	SARDGDYSAWGDTQY
TRBV29-1	TRBJ2-1	TRBD2	SVERVFTLAGGNEQF
TRBV18	TRBJ1-2	-	ASSPDQAYGYT
TRBV18	TRBJ2-5	TRBD1	ASSTDRGGETQY
TRBV28	TRBJ1-2	TRBD1	ATEGGSYRYT
TRBV6-6	TRBJ2-5	TRBD1	ASSDIRDRGRAQY
TRBV19	TRBJ2-7	TRBD2	ASTPTLAGTYEQY